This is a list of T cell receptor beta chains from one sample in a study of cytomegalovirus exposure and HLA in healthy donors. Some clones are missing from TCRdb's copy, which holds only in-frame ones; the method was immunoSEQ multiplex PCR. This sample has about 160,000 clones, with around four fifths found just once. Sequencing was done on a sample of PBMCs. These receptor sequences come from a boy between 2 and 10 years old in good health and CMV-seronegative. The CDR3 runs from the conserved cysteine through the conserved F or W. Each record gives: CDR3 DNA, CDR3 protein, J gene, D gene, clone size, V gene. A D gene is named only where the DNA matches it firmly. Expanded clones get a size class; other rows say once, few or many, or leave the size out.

DNA: TGTGCCAGCAGCTCCAACCTCAGGGGAACCGGGGAGCTGTTTTTT
CDR3: CASSSNLRGTGELFF
J: TRBJ2-2
D: -
size: -
V: TRBV11-3

DNA: TGTGCCAGCAGCCAAGCGACGACCAGCGGGCCGACTCCAGATACGCAGTATTTT
CDR3: CASSQATTSGPTPDTQYF
J: TRBJ2-3
D: -
size: -
V: TRBV4-2

DNA: TGTGCCAGCAGTGTCAGGGACAGGGGCCAAGAGACCCAGTACTTC
CDR3: CASSVRDRGQETQYF
J: TRBJ2-5
D: TRBD1
size: -
V: TRBV27

DNA: TGTGCCAGTAGTAGGCCCGACAGGGGGAATACTTACGAGCAGTACTTC
CDR3: CASSRPDRGNTYEQYF
J: TRBJ2-7
D: TRBD1
size: -
V: TRBV19

DNA: TGTGCCAGCAGCTTGGTTTTTGACAGGGACGGAAACTATGGCTACACCTTC
CDR3: CASSLVFDRDGNYGYTF
J: TRBJ1-2
D: TRBD1
size: -
V: TRBV5-6

DNA: TGCAGCGTTGAAGGCAGAAACACAGATACGCAGTATTTT
CDR3: CSVEGRNTDTQYF
J: TRBJ2-3
D: -
size: few
V: TRBV29-1

DNA: TGTGCCAGCAGCCACCCAGTTGGTTCTGGAAACACCATATATTTT
CDR3: CASSHPVGSGNTIYF
J: TRBJ1-3
D: -
size: -
V: TRBV11-2

DNA: TGTGCCAGCAGCCCGGGGGGCGGGCTTGAGACCCAGTACTTC
CDR3: CASSPGGGLETQYF
J: TRBJ2-5
D: -
size: -
V: TRBV7-3

DNA: TGTGCCAGCTCCCTAAGGCAGGGGCAATGGAACACTGAAGCTTTCTTT
CDR3: CASSLRQGQWNTEAFF
J: TRBJ1-1
D: -
size: -
V: TRBV18

DNA: TGTGCCAGCGGGGGACTAGCGGGGGGCACAGATACGCAGTATTTT
CDR3: CASGGLAGGTDTQYF
J: TRBJ2-3
D: TRBD2
size: -
V: TRBV25-1

DNA: TGTGCCATCAGTGGAATATCGGGAGGCGAGCAGTACTTC
CDR3: CAISGISGGEQYF
J: TRBJ2-7
D: TRBD2
size: -
V: TRBV10-3

DNA: TGTGCCAGCAGTCTATACGGAAACAGGGGCCGAAGGGAAAAACTGTTTTTT
CDR3: CASSLYGNRGRREKLFF
J: TRBJ1-4
D: TRBD1
size: -
V: TRBV27

DNA: TGTGCCACCGCTAGCGACACCGGGGAGCTGTTTTTT
CDR3: CATASDTGELFF
J: TRBJ2-2
D: -
size: -
V: TRBV19

DNA: TGCGCCAGCAGCCAAGACACGGGTGACAGGGGCTACAATGAGCAGTTCTTC
CDR3: CASSQDTGDRGYNEQFF
J: TRBJ2-1
D: TRBD1
size: few
V: TRBV4-3

DNA: TGTGCCTGGAGTGTACCGCGCGGGAAGGCTGCAGATACGCAGTATTTT
CDR3: CAWSVPRGKAADTQYF
J: TRBJ2-3
D: -
size: -
V: TRBV30

DNA: TGTGCCAGCAGCTCCAGGGGGGCGTACAACACTGAAGCTTTCTTT
CDR3: CASSSRGAYNTEAFF
J: TRBJ1-1
D: TRBD1
size: few
V: TRBV11-2

DNA: TGTGCCAGCTCTCGGACAACGAGCTCCTACAATGAGCAGTTCTTC
CDR3: CASSRTTSSYNEQFF
J: TRBJ2-1
D: -
size: -
V: TRBV28

DNA: TGTGCCAGCAGCGATCAGAGTCGGGAGGAGACCCAGTACTTC
CDR3: CASSDQSREETQYF
J: TRBJ2-5
D: -
size: -
V: TRBV5-6

DNA: TGTGCCAGCAGTGTAGGGGGACGCACCACTGAAGCTTTCTTT
CDR3: CASSVGGRTTEAFF
J: TRBJ1-1
D: -
size: -
V: TRBV6-1

DNA: TGCAGCGTCGCAGGGTATCGCACTGAAGCTTTCTTT
CDR3: CSVAGYRTEAFF
J: TRBJ1-1
D: -
size: -
V: TRBV29-1

DNA: TGTGCCGGGGACAGGGTTACTGAAGCTTTCTTT
CDR3: CAGDRVTEAFF
J: TRBJ1-1
D: TRBD1
size: -
V: TRBV30

DNA: TGTGCCAGCAGCCTGGGACTAGCGGAGCAGTTAGGAGATACGCAGTATTTT
CDR3: CASSLGLAEQLGDTQYF
J: TRBJ2-3
D: TRBD2
size: -
V: TRBV7-9

DNA: TGTGCCAGCAGCGGGAGACAGGGGCTAACAACCTATGGCTACACCTTC
CDR3: CASSGRQGLTTYGYTF
J: TRBJ1-2
D: TRBD1
size: -
V: TRBV9

DNA: TGTGCCAGTAGTATAGATCGGCCGGGGAATGAGCAGTTCTTC
CDR3: CASSIDRPGNEQFF
J: TRBJ2-1
D: -
size: -
V: TRBV19

DNA: TGTGCCAGCAGTTGGGGACTAGCGGGAAACAATGAGCAGTTCTTC
CDR3: CASSWGLAGNNEQFF
J: TRBJ2-1
D: TRBD2
size: -
V: TRBV27

DNA: TGTGCCAGCAGCACGGGACAGGGTGGAACTGAAGCTTTCTTT
CDR3: CASSTGQGGTEAFF
J: TRBJ1-1
D: TRBD1
size: -
V: TRBV11-3

DNA: TGTGCCAGCAGTGAAGCACTATCCACAGGGTGGACTGAAGCTTTCTTT
CDR3: CASSEALSTGWTEAFF
J: TRBJ1-1
D: -
size: -
V: TRBV2

DNA: TGTGCCAGCAGGCGACAGACGATGAACACTGAAGCTTTCTTT
CDR3: CASRRQTMNTEAFF
J: TRBJ1-1
D: -
size: -
V: TRBV2

DNA: TGCGCCAGCAGCCGAGGACAGGGGGCCAACTATGGCTACACCTTC
CDR3: CASSRGQGANYGYTF
J: TRBJ1-2
D: TRBD1
size: -
V: TRBV4-3

DNA: TGTGCCAGCAGCTCCAGGACACAACATCTACGAGGTTCACCCCTCCACTTT
CDR3: CASSSRTQHLRGSPLHF
J: TRBJ1-6
D: -
size: once
V: TRBV5-6

DNA: TGTGCCAGCAGCTCCCCGCTAGGGGTTAGCACAGATACGCAGTATTTT
CDR3: CASSSPLGVSTDTQYF
J: TRBJ2-3
D: -
size: -
V: TRBV4-2

DNA: TGTGCCAGCAGCAAAACGAACCGCATGCGGTCCTACGAGCAGTACTTC
CDR3: CASSKTNRMRSYEQYF
J: TRBJ2-7
D: -
size: -
V: TRBV21-1

DNA: TGTGCCAGTAGCCGGACAGAGACCTCTGAGCAGTTCTTC
CDR3: CASSRTETSEQFF
J: TRBJ2-1
D: -
size: -
V: TRBV19

DNA: TGCGCCAGCAGCTTTTTGGGGCCGAGCACAGATACGCAGTATTTT
CDR3: CASSFLGPSTDTQYF
J: TRBJ2-3
D: -
size: once
V: TRBV5-1

DNA: TGCGCCAGCACCCCAGGGAGGGAACCTCTCTCTGGGGCCAACGTCCTGACTTTC
CDR3: CASTPGREPLSGANVLTF
J: TRBJ2-6
D: TRBD2
size: -
V: TRBV23-1

DNA: TGTGCCAGCAGTGAATATATCACTAGCGGGAGTTCTGCCCAGTACTTC
CDR3: CASSEYITSGSSAQYF
J: TRBJ2-5
D: TRBD2
size: once
V: TRBV25-1

DNA: TGCGCCAGCAGCCAAGACGAGGGGGCCACAGATACGCAGTATTTT
CDR3: CASSQDEGATDTQYF
J: TRBJ2-3
D: TRBD1
size: -
V: TRBV4-3

DNA: TGTGCTAGTGGTTTCCGTCTCAAAACAGAGAGCTCTGGAAACACCATATATTTT
CDR3: CASGFRLKTESSGNTIYF
J: TRBJ1-3
D: -
size: once
V: TRBV12-5

DNA: TGCAGCGTTGTCGGGGGTATCGAAGCTTTCTTT
CDR3: CSVVGGIEAFF
J: TRBJ1-1
D: -
size: -
V: TRBV29-1

DNA: TGTGCCAGCAGCCCATTTCAGCTAGCTTTCCACGAGCAGCAGTACTTC
CDR3: CASSPFQLAFHEQQYF
J: TRBJ2-7
D: -
size: -
V: TRBV7-9

DNA: TGTGCCAGCAGTAAAACAACAGGGGCCGACACTGAAGCTTTCTTT
CDR3: CASSKTTGADTEAFF
J: TRBJ1-1
D: TRBD1
size: -
V: TRBV6-6

DNA: TGCGCCAGCAGTCACGGGTCCTACGAGCAGTACTTC
CDR3: CASSHGSYEQYF
J: TRBJ2-7
D: -
size: -
V: TRBV5-1

DNA: TGCGCCAGCAGCTCCGGGACAGGGGATGGCTACACCTTC
CDR3: CASSSGTGDGYTF
J: TRBJ1-2
D: TRBD1
size: -
V: TRBV5-1

DNA: TGCGCCGGCCAGGGATATGACACGTCCCGCCACGAGCAGTACTTC
CDR3: CAGQGYDTSRHEQYF
J: TRBJ2-7
D: -
size: few
V: TRBV23-1

DNA: TGTGCTTCCGGGGGAGGAGATACGCAGTATTTT
CDR3: CASGGGDTQYF
J: TRBJ2-3
D: -
size: -
V: TRBV12-5

DNA: TGTGCCAGTAGCGAACTGAGGACAGACCCTTATAGCAATCAGCCCCAGCATTTT
CDR3: CASSELRTDPYSNQPQHF
J: TRBJ1-5
D: -
size: few
V: TRBV19

DNA: TGTGCCAGCAGCGTAGTAGCCAGCACAGATACGCAGTATTTT
CDR3: CASSVVASTDTQYF
J: TRBJ2-3
D: -
size: few
V: TRBV9

DNA: TGCGCCAGCAGCCAAGATTCTGGGACTAGCGGGAGTAAGAGAGGGGAGCTGTTTTTT
CDR3: CASSQDSGTSGSKRGELFF
J: TRBJ2-2
D: TRBD2
size: -
V: TRBV4-3

DNA: TGTGCCAGCAGCCCACAGGGGTTCGATTCACCCCTCCACTTT
CDR3: CASSPQGFDSPLHF
J: TRBJ1-6
D: TRBD1
size: -
V: TRBV5-5

DNA: TGTGCCAGCAGCAAAAAAGGGTCGCTAGCGGAACCCTACGAGCAGTACTTC
CDR3: CASSKKGSLAEPYEQYF
J: TRBJ2-7
D: -
size: -
V: TRBV21-1